This T cell receptor beta chain came from a study of PD-1 and CTLA-4 blockade in melanoma. The method was immunoSEQ multiplex PCR; TCRdb's version includes in-frame clones alone and lacks a portion of them. Altogether about 11,000 clones are present, 65% to 90% being singletons, with the ten largest covering around 32%. The CDR3 has 15 residues. CDR1 SGDLS and CDR2 YYNGEE come from the germline V gene. Trimming pared 0 bases from V and 7 bases from J, leaving 14 bases between. The origin of this receptor is a human donor with melanoma. This specimen consisted of CD8+ T cells from peripheral blood, obtained from a patient given anti-PD-1 treatment. The chain has TRBV9 and TRBJ2-1, with D possibly TRBD2 on 7 matching bases. The CDR3 DNA reads as TGTGCCAGCAGCGTAGTCGGGGGGCCGGTGAATGAGCAGTTCTTC. Its protein is CASSVVGGPVNEQFF.